These T cell receptor beta chains were read from a single sample in a study of blood T cells in healthy people across ages. TCRdb re-analysed the 5' RACE reads in MiXCR, keeping a single row per CDR3 protein. This sample has about 1,000,000 distinct CDR3 sequences, with 45% found just once. The sample consisted of blood. Receptors were obtained from an older woman in good health. The conserved cysteine and the conserved F or W are not part of the CDR3 here. Fields, in order: V gene, J gene, CDR3 protein.

v_call: TRBV5-1; j_call: TRBJ2-3; cdr3_aa: ASSLTVQARTDTQY
v_call: TRBV5-1; j_call: TRBJ1-2; cdr3_aa: ASSSGQGRDYGYT
v_call: TRBV5-5; j_call: TRBJ2-5; cdr3_aa: ASSLYGTGGETQY
v_call: TRBV2; j_call: TRBJ2-3; cdr3_aa: ASSRTSGYAGDTQY
v_call: TRBV28; j_call: TRBJ2-7; cdr3_aa: ASSLSVTGASYEQY
v_call: TRBV9; j_call: TRBJ2-3; cdr3_aa: ASSAGGRVGGDTQY
v_call: TRBV6-1; j_call: -; cdr3_aa: ASSEGQGFDNEQY
v_call: TRBV10-2; j_call: TRBJ2-5; cdr3_aa: ASSQEGSGETQY
v_call: TRBV27; j_call: TRBJ2-7; cdr3_aa: ASSSPLSYGQY
v_call: TRBV11-2; j_call: TRBJ2-5; cdr3_aa: ASSPERGTLY
v_call: TRBV5-1; j_call: TRBJ2-3; cdr3_aa: ASSSPRAGSTDTQY
v_call: TRBV12-3/TRBV12-4; j_call: TRBJ2-5; cdr3_aa: ASSLEGEYNEQY
v_call: TRBV20-1; j_call: TRBJ1-4; cdr3_aa: SARDNSQGHNEKLF
v_call: TRBV6-5; j_call: TRBJ2-7; cdr3_aa: ASKGQGSSYEQY
v_call: TRBV3-1; j_call: TRBJ2-3; cdr3_aa: ASSQEDYSLTDTQY